This T cell receptor (beta chain) comes out of a study of OX40 agonist ivuxolimab in advanced cancers. The wider study: Mean age approximately 66 years, range about 23 to 80; approximately 80% male. Study observations and caveats: On average, a greater number of expanded clones characterised CD8+ T cells relative to CD4+.

Germline CDR1 and CDR2: GTSNPN and SVGIG (reference sequence). The CDR3 totals 13 residues. Germline trimming cut 8 bases from V and 4 bases from J; bases unmatched to any gene: 9. As regards this clone: The antigen is not known.

The protocol was immunoSEQ multiplex PCR, while the TCRdb copy is restricted to in-frame clones and leaves out a portion. The table includes around 46,000 clones, 82% detected once. The source is an adult with an advanced solid tumor such as melanoma, head and neck, liver or kidney cancer. The specimen comprised CD4+ or CD8+ T cells sorted from blood, sampled in a trial of the OX40 agonist ivuxolimab. The J gene is TRBJ2-3, the V gene TRBV30, with 7 positions matching TRBD1. The CDR3, as DNA: TGTGCCAGACAGGGTAGGGTGGCAGATACGCAGTATTTT. This sequence encodes CARQGRVADTQYF. Supplemented by reference TRBV30 and TRBJ2-3, the full variable domain reads SQTIHQWPATLVQPVGSPLSLECTVEGTSNPNLYWYRQAAGRGLQLLFYSVGIGQISSEVPQNLSASRPQDRQFILSSKKLLLSDSGFYLCARQGRVADTQYFGPGTRLTVL.